This entry concerns a single TCR beta chain. Its target is unknown. Germline CDR1 MNHEY, CDR2 SMNVEV (reference sequence). Deletions cut 2 bases from V and 6 bases from J, with 16 bases between. The CDR3 contains 15 residues. MiXCR, applied by TCRdb to the reads, yields one record per CDR3 protein. This sample has some 500,000 distinct CDR3 sequences, with about 33% found just once. The source of the sample is a study of T cell repertoires in cytomegalovirus infection. General observations from the study: HLA-C-restricted CMV clonotypes gave the most frequent clonotype in two of eight donors.

The sequencing used cultured PBMCs, collected from culture after CMV antigen stimulation. This receptor was obtained from a human donor in good health (CMV status not recorded). Some clones in this sample may be carry-over from other donors' samples. The J gene is TRBJ1-2, the V gene TRBV27; D is uncertain. CDR3 in amino acids: CASSLSSGPTNGYTF. The CDR3 DNA sequence: TGTGCCAGCAGTTTAAGTTCCGGGCCTACTAATGGCTACACCTTC.